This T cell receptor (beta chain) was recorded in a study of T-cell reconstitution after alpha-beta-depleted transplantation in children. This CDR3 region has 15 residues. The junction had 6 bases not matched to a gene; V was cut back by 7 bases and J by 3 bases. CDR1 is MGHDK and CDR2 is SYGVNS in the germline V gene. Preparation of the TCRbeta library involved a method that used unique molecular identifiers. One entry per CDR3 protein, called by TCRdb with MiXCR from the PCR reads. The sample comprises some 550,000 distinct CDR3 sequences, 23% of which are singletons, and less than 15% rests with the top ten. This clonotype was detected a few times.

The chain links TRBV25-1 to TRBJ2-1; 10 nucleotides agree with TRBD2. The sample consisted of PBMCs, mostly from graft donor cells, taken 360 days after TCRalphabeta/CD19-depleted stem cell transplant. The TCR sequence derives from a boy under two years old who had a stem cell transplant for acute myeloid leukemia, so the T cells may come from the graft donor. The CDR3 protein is CASNQGTSVYNEQFF. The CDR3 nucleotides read TGTGCCAGCAACCAGGGGACTAGCGTCTACAATGAGCAGTTCTTC.